Sequencing of this TCR beta chain was carried out in a study of shared clonotypes between healthy human individuals. Looking at the study overall: For every donor, three CD4 naive, three CD4 memory, two CD8 naive and one CD8 memory plates were used. Broader study findings: The naive CD4 repertoires of a handful of donors were compared, and approximately 5% of clonotypes were shared. As a rule, naive subsets had a larger estimated richness than memory subsets.

With respect to this clone: Its target is unknown.

Sequenced by immunoSEQ multiplex PCR; TCRdb stores in-frame clones only, minus some. The repertoire includes roughly 2.6 million clones, about 92% of them detected once, and 0.13% to 0.15% sits in the top ten. The V segment lost 2 bases and the J segment 10 bases; nucleotides outside the gene matches: 13. Per germline, CDR1 GTSNPN and CDR2 SVGIG (reference sequence). The CDR3 length is 14 residues. This chain connects TRBV30 to TRBJ2-5; 7 nucleotides agree with TRBD2. Sequencing was carried out using naive CD4+ T cells sorted from blood. The subset denotes: CD45RA+ positively selected. This TCR was sampled from a man younger than 30 in good health. The CDR3 nucleotides read TGTGCCTGGAGTACGTCTGGCGGGGGAAAGGTCCAGTACTTC. This sequence encodes CAWSTSGGGKVQYF.